What follows are 16 T cell receptor beta chains derived from one specimen sequenced in a study of T cells after posttransplantation cyclophosphamide. Busulfan-fludarabine conditioning, marrow transplant, and cyclophosphamide on days +3 and +4 were administered. The assay was immunoSEQ multiplex PCR, and TCRdb's table has in-frame clones only and misses some. The sample includes around 26,000 clones, none of them occurring once. This specimen was PBMCs, taken after allogeneic stem cell transplant with posttransplant cyclophosphamide. All receptors come from a male patient younger than 30 who received an allogeneic stem cell transplant from a related donor, was CMV-positive, and had no GVHD. The graft donor may account for some of the T cells.

This clone was seen ten or more times. The chain recombines TRBV29-1 with TRBJ2-7, with a weak D call TRBD2 (6 bases). This CDR3 region has 16 residues. Trimming cost V 0 bases and J 2 bases, with 17 bases left between them. Germline lookup yields CDR1 SQVTM and CDR2 ANQGSEA. The DNA of the CDR3 is TGCAGCGTTGAAGATGTGGGGACTTCTAGGGCCTACGAGCAGTACTTC. This sequence encodes CSVEDVGTSRAYEQYF.

The rearrangement links TRBV6-5 to TRBJ2-3; D remains unclear. Trimming left V 8 bases short and J 4 bases short, with 10 bases between. The germline V gene encodes CDR1 MNHEY and CDR2 SVGAGI. CDR3 length: 12 amino acids. In DNA form, the CDR3 reads TGTGCCAGCCGCGGCAACTCAGATACGCAGTATTTT. Amino acid sequence: CASRGNSDTQYF.

There are many counts of this clone. The genes are TRBV5-4 and TRBJ1-1; D is possibly TRBD1 (5 bases). CDR3 length equals 14 residues. The germline V and J ends were trimmed by 2 bases and 1 base, with 9 bases remaining between them. CDR1 is SGHNT and CDR2 is YYREEE in the germline V gene (reference sequence). The DNA of the CDR3 is TGTGCCAGCAGCTTTACAGGATCGAACACTGAAGCTTTCTTT. Amino acids: CASSFTGSNTEAFF.

In its sample, this clone was seen many times. The chain combines TRBV27 with TRBJ2-4; 9 positions agree with TRBD1. Trimming took 3 bases from V and 4 from J; bases not matched to a gene: 7. The CDR3 has 16 residues. Germline-derived CDR1 and CDR2 are MNHEY and SMNVEV (reference sequence). As DNA, the CDR3 is TGTGCCAGCAGTTTCCACCTGACAGGGGGGAAAAACATTCAGTACTTC. Its translation is CASSFHLTGGKNIQYF.

This clone was observed many times. The rearrangement links TRBV4-1 to TRBJ2-3; D might be TRBD1 (5 bases). The CDR3 runs to 13 residues. CDR1 is MGHRA and CDR2 is YSYEKL in the germline V gene. V lost 3 bases, J lost 3 bases, and 7 bases lay in between. The CDR3 loop is CASSQQGTDTQYF. The CDR3 region has the DNA TGCGCCAGCAGCCAGCAGGGTACAGATACGCAGTATTTT.

This clone was observed many times. This chain uses TRBV4-1 with TRBJ2-3; D uncertain. CDR1 and CDR2 (germline): MGHRA, YSYEKL. The CDR3 contains 15 residues. V lost 0 bases and J lost 0, with 7 bases in between. CDR3 in DNA: TGCGCCAGCAGCCAAGATCCACTTAGCACAGATACGCAGTATTTT. Protein: CASSQDPLSTDTQYF.

Ten or more counts support this clone. This chain joins TRBV4-1 and TRBJ2-2; a possible D gene is TRBD2 (6 bases). The CDR3 covers 16 residues. Germline V CDR1 and CDR2: MGHRA, YSYEKL. V was shortened by 3 bases and J by 2 bases, with 13 bases between the two germline ends. The CDR3: CASSHTGAGNTGELFF. In nucleotides, the CDR3 is TGCGCCAGCAGCCACACCGGGGCGGGAAACACCGGGGAGCTGTTTTTT.

This clone was seen at least ten times. The chain combines TRBV7-9 with TRBJ2-2, with D perhaps TRBD2 (6 bases). Germline V gene data show CDR1 as SEHNR and CDR2 as FQNEAQ (reference sequence). V was cut by 1 base and J by 6 bases, with 12 bases left in between. The CDR3 is 15 amino acids. CDR3 DNA: TGTGCCAGCAGCTTAGGGTCGGGGGAAGCCGGGGAGCTGTTTTTT. It is translated as CASSLGSGEAGELFF.

This clone was detected ten times or more. This chain uses TRBV27 with TRBJ1-5; D is perhaps TRBD1 (6 bases). Germline CDR1 MNHEY, CDR2 SMNVEV (reference sequence). The CDR3 length is 15 residues. V was cut by 5 bases and J by 1 base, with 12 bases left in between. This chain's CDR3 is CASSPYDRSNQPQHF. The CDR3, as DNA: TGTGCCAGCAGTCCCTATGACAGGAGCAATCAGCCCCAGCATTTT.

In its sample, this clone was seen many times. The CDR3 spells CASRVSSGNTIYF. As DNA, the CDR3 is TGTGCCAGCAGGGTGAGCTCTGGAAACACCATATATTTT. The chain combines TRBV27 with TRBJ1-3; no reliable D call. The ends were cut back, 6 bases at V and 0 bases at J, with 6 bases in the middle. CDR3 length: 13 amino acids. Germline V gives CDR1 MNHEY, CDR2 SMNVEV (reference sequence).

This clone was counted only a few times. As DNA, the CDR3 is TGTGCCAGTACCGGACTAGCGGGAGACGCCGAGCAGTACTTC. Its translation is CASTGLAGDAEQYF. The V gene is TRBV2, the J gene TRBJ2-5; 13 bases agree with TRBD2. The J call may not be correct, given that the DNA end is closer to TRBJ2-7. The germline V gene encodes CDR1 SNHLY and CDR2 FYNNEI. CDR3 length: 14 amino acids.

This clone showed up many times. The chain joins TRBV11-2 to TRBJ2-3, with D unclear. The V gene's germline CDR1 is SGHAT and CDR2 FQNNGV. CDR3 length: 12 amino acids. V was cut by 1 base and J by 5 bases, with 4 bases left in between. In DNA, the CDR3 is TGTGCCAGCAGCTTAGTAGAAGATACGCAGTATTTT. Its protein product is CASSLVEDTQYF. Variable domain in full (rest from reference TRBV11-2 and TRBJ2-3): EAGVAQSPRYKIIEKRQSVAFWCNPISGHATLYWYQQILGQGPKLLIQFQNNGVVDDSQLPKDRFSAERLKGVDSTLKIQPAKLEDSAVYLCASSLVEDTQYFGPGTRLTVL.

This clone has at least ten counts. This chain connects TRBV5-5 to TRBJ1-5, with D possibly matching TRBD1 (5 bases). The CDR3 contains 14 residues. V was pared by 4 bases and J by 2 bases, with 10 bases between. The germline V gene has CDR1 SGHKS and CDR2 YYEKEE (reference sequence). The CDR3 DNA is TGTGCCAGCAGCCCGGTCAGGGGCAATCAGCCCCAGCATTTT. As protein: CASSPVRGNQPQHF.

This clone was recorded many times. The genes are TRBV29-1 and TRBJ2-7, with D perhaps matching TRBD2 (6 bases). CDR1 is SQVTM, CDR2 ANQGSEA, per germline. The CDR3 extends over 12 amino acids. The V and J ends lost 6 bases and 7 bases respectively, with 16 bases between them. In DNA, the CDR3 is TGCAGCGTAATGGGACTCTCCGAGGAGCAGTACTTC. The encoded protein is CSVMGLSEEQYF.

At least ten counts were recorded for this clone. This chain connects TRBV4-1 to TRBJ1-3; TRBD1 agrees at 7 bases. J lost 3 bases, V lost 3 bases, and 5 bases had no gene match. Germline-derived CDR1 and CDR2 are MGHRA and YSYEKL. The CDR3 extends over 15 amino acids. In nucleotides, the CDR3 is TGCGCCAGCAGCCAGACAGGGAGGAGTGGAAACACCATATATTTT. This gives the protein CASSQTGRSGNTIYF.

This clone was observed at least ten times. The chain couples TRBV4-1 to TRBJ2-7, with 7 bases identical to TRBD2. V was pared by 2 bases and J by 2 bases, with 9 bases of the junction left unmatched. The CDR3 spans 16 residues. The germline CDR1 and CDR2 sequences are MGHRA and YSYEKL. The CDR3 DNA follows: TGCGCCAGCAGCCAATATAAGTGGGGGGGGACCTACGAGCAGTACTTC. This translates into CASSQYKWGGTYEQYF.